This TCR beta chain derives from a study of cytomegalovirus exposure and HLA in healthy donors. Study conclusions and caveats: Association of 15,000 to 20,000 TCR beta sequences with HLA alleles was found at 0.05 false discovery rate in a later analysis. Reports indicate that TCR beta sequences accurately predicted the HLA-A and HLA-B alleles of most subjects.

In regard to this clone: The antigen is undetermined.

The PCR contained 60 Vbeta and 13 Jbeta primers. This table comes from immunoSEQ multiplex PCR, and its TCRdb copy is limited to in-frame clones, with some not included. Here the sample spans over 150,000 clones, 70% to 80% being singletons. The sample was PBMCs. The source of this sequence is a man younger than 45 in good health and CMV-seropositive.

The CDR3 spells CASSIYLQGGTDTQYF. The CDR3 bases are TGTGCCAGCAGCATTTACTTACAGGGTGGGACAGATACGCAGTATTTT. This rearrangement joins TRBV5-4 to TRBJ2-3; D possibly corresponds to TRBD1 (6 bases). CDR3 length equals 16 residues. Looked up from germline, CDR1 is SGHNT and CDR2 is YYREEE (reference sequence). V was pared by 4 bases and J by 3 bases, with 18 bases between.